One TCR beta chain is described in this entry. This sample was taken from a study of blood T cell repertoires in COVID-19. Study information: Samples representing acute and convalescent COVID-19 were sourced from the United States, Italy and Spain.

Germline V CDR1 and CDR2: MGHRA, YSYEKL. CDR3 length: 13 residues. The junction had 4 bases not matched to a gene; V was cut back by 2 bases and J by 9 bases. As processed by the authors: For nucleated cells, counts were estimated from reference gene primer amplification. Sequencing used immunoSEQ multiplex PCR; TCRdb keeps in-frame clones, though not all of them. That table gives V, J and clone size, and the DNA gave D and trimming. Among tens of thousands of clones listed, 75% to 90% were seen once. The clonotype was recovered from an older man with active or convalescent COVID-19. Sequenced input: peripheral blood. The chain is built from TRBV4-1 and TRBJ2-1, with 7 bases identical to TRBD1. The CDR3 DNA is TGCGCCAGCAGCCAATTTGCAGGGGGTGAGCAGTTCTTC. It encodes CASSQFAGGEQFF.